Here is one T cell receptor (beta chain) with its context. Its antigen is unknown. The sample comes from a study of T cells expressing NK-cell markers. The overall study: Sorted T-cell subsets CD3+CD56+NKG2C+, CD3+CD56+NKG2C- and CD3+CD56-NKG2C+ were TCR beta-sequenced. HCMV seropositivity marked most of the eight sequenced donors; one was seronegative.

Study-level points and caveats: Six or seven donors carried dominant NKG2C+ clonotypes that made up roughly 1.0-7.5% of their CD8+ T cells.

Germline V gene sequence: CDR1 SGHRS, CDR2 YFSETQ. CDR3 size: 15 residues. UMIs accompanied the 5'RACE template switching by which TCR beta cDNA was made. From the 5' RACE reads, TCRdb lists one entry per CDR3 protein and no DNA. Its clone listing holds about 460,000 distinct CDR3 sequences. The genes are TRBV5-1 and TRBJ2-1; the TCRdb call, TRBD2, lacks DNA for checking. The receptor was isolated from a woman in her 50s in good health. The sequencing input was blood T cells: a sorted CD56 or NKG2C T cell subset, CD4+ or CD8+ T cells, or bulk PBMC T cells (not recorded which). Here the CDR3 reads CASSSEWGADNEQFF.